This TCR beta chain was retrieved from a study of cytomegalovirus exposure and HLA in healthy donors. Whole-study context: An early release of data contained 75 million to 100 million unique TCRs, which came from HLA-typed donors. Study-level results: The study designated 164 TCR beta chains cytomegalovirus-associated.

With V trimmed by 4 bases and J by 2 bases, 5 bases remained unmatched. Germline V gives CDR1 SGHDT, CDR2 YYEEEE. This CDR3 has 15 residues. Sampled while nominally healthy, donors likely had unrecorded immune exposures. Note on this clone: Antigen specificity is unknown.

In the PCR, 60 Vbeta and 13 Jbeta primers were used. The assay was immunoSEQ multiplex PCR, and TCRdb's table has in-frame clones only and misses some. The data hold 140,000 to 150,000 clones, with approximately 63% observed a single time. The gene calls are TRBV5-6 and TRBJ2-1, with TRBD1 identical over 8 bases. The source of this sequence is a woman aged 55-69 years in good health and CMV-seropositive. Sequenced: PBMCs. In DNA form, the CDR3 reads TGTGCCAGCAGCCCAGGACAGGGAGCCTACAATGAGCAGTTCTTC. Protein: CASSPGQGAYNEQFF.